Listed below are T cell receptor beta chains from one sample, sequenced in a study of shared clonotypes between healthy human individuals. Produced via immunoSEQ multiplex PCR; TCRdb's table is partial and in-frame only. Here the sample spans some 2.1 million clones, approximately 94% being singletons. What was sequenced was naive CD8+ T cells sorted from blood. These receptors came from a man younger than 35 in good health. Both conserved end residues are part of each CDR3. A D gene is named only where the DNA matches it firmly. Rows give clone size only sometimes, using once, few, many, or a class for an expanded clone.

v_gene: TRBV4-1
d_gene: NA
j_gene: TRBJ2-3
abundance: NA
CDR3nt: TGCGCCAGCAGCCAAGAAAGTGCAGAAGTCAGCGCAGATACGCAGTATTTT
CDR3aa: CASSQESAEVSADTQYF

v_gene: TRBV5-4
d_gene: NA
j_gene: TRBJ1-1
abundance: NA
CDR3nt: TGTGCCAGCAGCTTGGGATGGGGCTCGACTGAAGCTTTCTTT
CDR3aa: CASSLGWGSTEAFF

v_gene: TRBV10-3
d_gene: TRBD1
j_gene: TRBJ2-7
abundance: NA
CDR3nt: TGTGCCATCAGCCAGGGACAGGGTATCTACGAGCAGTACTTC
CDR3aa: CAISQGQGIYEQYF

v_gene: TRBV5-1
d_gene: NA
j_gene: TRBJ1-1
abundance: NA
CDR3nt: TGCGCCAGCAGCTTGGCCGACGGAGGGCCAATGAACACTGAAGCTTTCTTT
CDR3aa: CASSLADGGPMNTEAFF

v_gene: TRBV2
d_gene: TRBD1
j_gene: TRBJ2-7
abundance: NA
CDR3nt: TGTGCCAGCAGTGGCCGGGACAGGGGGCACGAGCAGTACTTC
CDR3aa: CASSGRDRGHEQYF

v_gene: TRBV30
d_gene: NA
j_gene: TRBJ1-1
abundance: NA
CDR3nt: TGTGCCTGGGACACATGGGGCACTGAAGCTTTCTTT
CDR3aa: CAWDTWGTEAFF

v_gene: TRBV7-3
d_gene: TRBD1
j_gene: TRBJ1-6
abundance: once
CDR3nt: TGTGCCAGCAGCTTAGGACAGGGGGCATATTCACCCCTCCACTTT
CDR3aa: CASSLGQGAYSPLHF

v_gene: TRBV7-9
d_gene: TRBD1
j_gene: TRBJ2-4
abundance: NA
CDR3nt: TGTGCCAGCAGCCGGGACAGGGGCCAGTACTTC
CDR3aa: CASSRDRGQYF

v_gene: TRBV7-9
d_gene: TRBD2
j_gene: TRBJ2-5
abundance: NA
CDR3nt: TGTGCCAGCAGCGCAGCTTTGGGGACTAGCGGCTTAACGCAGTACTTC
CDR3aa: CASSAALGTSGLTQYF

v_gene: TRBV27
d_gene: NA
j_gene: TRBJ1-1
abundance: NA
CDR3nt: TGTGCCAGCAGTTTAGGCGTAGGGGGGACTGAAGCTTTCTTT
CDR3aa: CASSLGVGGTEAFF

v_gene: TRBV7-9
d_gene: TRBD1
j_gene: TRBJ1-1
abundance: NA
CDR3nt: TGTGCCAGCAGCTTACTACCAGGGGGCGCCGGAGGTACTGAAGCTTTCTTT
CDR3aa: CASSLLPGGAGGTEAFF

v_gene: TRBV9
d_gene: TRBD1
j_gene: TRBJ2-2
abundance: NA
CDR3nt: TGTGCCAGCAGCGTAGAGGGACAGCCTTACACCGGGGAGCTGTTTTTT
CDR3aa: CASSVEGQPYTGELFF

v_gene: TRBV6-6
d_gene: NA
j_gene: TRBJ1-1
abundance: NA
CDR3nt: TGTGCCAGCAGTTACACTACAGGGAGGACTGAAGCTTTCTTT
CDR3aa: CASSYTTGRTEAFF

v_gene: TRBV7-9
d_gene: NA
j_gene: TRBJ2-7
abundance: NA
CDR3nt: TGTGCCAGCAGCTTAGCGGATGTGGGCGAGCAGTACTTC
CDR3aa: CASSLADVGEQYF

v_gene: TRBV27
d_gene: NA
j_gene: TRBJ1-1
abundance: NA
CDR3nt: TGTGCCAGCAGTTTGGCCTTTTGGACTGAAGCTTTCTTT
CDR3aa: CASSLAFWTEAFF

v_gene: TRBV27
d_gene: NA
j_gene: TRBJ1-1
abundance: NA
CDR3nt: TGTGCCAGCAGTCCGGACATAAACTTCGACACTGAAGCTTTCTTT
CDR3aa: CASSPDINFDTEAFF

v_gene: TRBV19
d_gene: NA
j_gene: TRBJ2-7
abundance: NA
CDR3nt: TGTGCCAGTAGTATAGCTAGGGCCGATGCGGACGAGCAGTACTTC
CDR3aa: CASSIARADADEQYF

v_gene: TRBV4-1
d_gene: TRBD1
j_gene: TRBJ2-5
abundance: NA
CDR3nt: TGCGCCAGCAGCCAAGCGGGACAGGGTCCTAGGGAGACCCAGTACTTC
CDR3aa: CASSQAGQGPRETQYF

v_gene: TRBV9
d_gene: NA
j_gene: TRBJ2-7
abundance: NA
CDR3nt: TGTGCCAGCAGTCCGGGGGGGACAGGCGAGCAGTACTTC
CDR3aa: CASSPGGTGEQYF

v_gene: TRBV4-1
d_gene: TRBD2
j_gene: TRBJ2-5
abundance: NA
CDR3nt: TGCGCCAGCAGCCAAGACCCGGCTAGCGGGATGGACCAGTACTTC
CDR3aa: CASSQDPASGMDQYF

v_gene: TRBV11-3
d_gene: NA
j_gene: TRBJ2-3
abundance: NA
CDR3nt: TGTGCCAGCAGCCGTGACAAGGCCCCAGATACGCAGTATTTT
CDR3aa: CASSRDKAPDTQYF

v_gene: TRBV9
d_gene: TRBD2
j_gene: TRBJ2-5
abundance: NA
CDR3nt: TGTGCCAGCAGCGTGGGAGGGGACCAAGAGACCCAGTACTTC
CDR3aa: CASSVGGDQETQYF

v_gene: TRBV30
d_gene: NA
j_gene: TRBJ2-2
abundance: NA
CDR3nt: TGTGCCTGGAGTTCATTGCCGGAGGGGTCAAGCACCGGGGAGCTGTTTTTT
CDR3aa: CAWSSLPEGSSTGELFF

v_gene: TRBV4-1
d_gene: TRBD2
j_gene: TRBJ2-5
abundance: NA
CDR3nt: TGCGCCAGCAGCCAAGTAGCGGGACTAGCGGGAGAGACCCAGTACTTC
CDR3aa: CASSQVAGLAGETQYF

v_gene: TRBV7-9
d_gene: TRBD1
j_gene: TRBJ1-1
abundance: NA
CDR3nt: TGTGCCAGCAGCTTATCAGTCCCGGGACAGGGACAAGCTTTCTTT
CDR3aa: CASSLSVPGQGQAFF

v_gene: TRBV7-9
d_gene: NA
j_gene: TRBJ1-3
abundance: NA
CDR3nt: TGTGCCAGCAGCTTGGGGTCGGCAGGGATCTCTGGAAACACCATATATTTT
CDR3aa: CASSLGSAGISGNTIYF

v_gene: TRBV5-8
d_gene: NA
j_gene: TRBJ1-1
abundance: once
CDR3nt: TGTGCCAGCAGAGGGTGGGGCACTGAAGCTTTCTTT
CDR3aa: CASRGWGTEAFF